A selection of T cell receptor beta chains follows, all from one sample in a study of CD8+CD57+ T cells in acquired aplastic anemia. TCRdb independently ran MiXCR on the reads; one entry per CDR3 protein. The sample shows 350,000 to 450,000 distinct CDR3 sequences, around 68% of them seen only once. The specimen was sorted CD4+, CD8+, or CD8+CD57+ T cells (not recorded which) from PBMCs. Receptors were obtained from a human donor in good health, serving as a control. The CDR3 runs from the conserved cysteine through the conserved F or W. A D gene is named only where the DNA matches it firmly. Size values are once, few and many counts, or a class for expanded clones, and some rows have none.

J | D | size | V | DNA | CDR3
TRBJ2-6 | NA | NA | TRBV10-1 | TGCGCCAGCAGTGAGTTGGGGGCCAACGTCCTGACTTTC | CASSELGANVLTF
TRBJ2-7 | NA | NA | TRBV2 | TGTGCCAGCAGTCGTGCCGGGACGACGGCCTACGAGCAGTACTTC | CASSRAGTTAYEQYF
TRBJ2-5 | TRBD2 | NA | TRBV7-3 | TGTGCCAGCAGCCTGGAGGGAGGGCGGGCACGCCAACGCTTT | CASSLEGGRARQRF
TRBJ1-2 | NA | NA | TRBV20-1 | TGCAGTGCTAGAGACAGGGTTGGCGGCTACACCTTC | CSARDRVGGYTF
TRBJ1-1 | NA | many | TRBV6-1 | TGTGCCAGCAGTGGCCGGTTGGGGAACACTGAAGCTTTCTTT | CASSGRLGNTEAFF
TRBJ2-2 | TRBD1 | NA | TRBV7-8 | TGTGCCAGCAGCCCAGCCACAGGGGGCGGCGGGCAGCTGTTTTTT | CASSPATGGGGQLFF
TRBJ1-1 | NA | NA | TRBV9 | NA | CASSVGAGAQTDPFF
TRBJ1-2 | NA | many | TRBV27 | TGTGCCAGCAGTGTCGGGACTCCTGGCTATGGCTACACCTTC | CASSVGTPGYGYTF
TRBJ2-5 | TRBD1 | many | TRBV12-3/TRBV12-4 | TGTGCCAGCAGTGCCGGGACAGGGGGATATGGGACCCAGTACTTC | CASSAGTGGYGTQYF
TRBJ1-6 | TRBD1 | NA | TRBV6-1 | TGTGCCAGCACCGGGACAGGATCACCCCTCCACTTT | CASTGTGSPLHF
TRBJ1-6 | NA | once | TRBV7-2 | TGTGCCAGCAGCCCTAGTTATAGTGAGGGATATAATGTCCTCCACTTT | CASSPSYSEGYNVLHF
TRBJ1-1 | NA | NA | TRBV20-1 | TGCAGTGCGCCGAGGACGGTGATGAACACTGAAGCTTTCTTT | CSAPRTVMNTEAFF
TRBJ1-1 | TRBD1 | NA | TRBV9 | TGTGCCAGCAGCGTACAGGGGGGACGGCACAATGAGGCTTTCTTT | CASSVQGGRHNEAFF
TRBJ1-1 | NA | many | TRBV12-3/TRBV12-4 | TGTGCCAGCAGTTTTGGAAAAGCTGAAGCTTTCTTT | CASSFGKAEAFF
TRBJ1-1 | NA | few | TRBV12-3/TRBV12-4 | TGTGCCAGCAGGGATACTAGCGGGGGGGGGGCGAGAGCTTTCTTT | CASRDTSGGGARAFF
TRBJ1-2 | NA | once | TRBV7-3 | TGTGCCAGCAGTGAGGCGGACACTGACACCTTC | CASSEADTDTF
TRBJ2-7 | NA | NA | TRBV7-6 | TGTGCCAGCAGCTTACACAGGGCCTACGAGCAGTACTTC | CASSLHRAYEQYF
TRBJ2-7 | NA | NA | TRBV7-4 | TGTGCCAGCAGCTTAGCTGGTTCCTACCAGCCGTACTTC | CASSLAGSYQPYF
TRBJ1-6 | NA | NA | TRBV7-9 | TGTGCCAGCAGCGCGGCGCGGGAATATGGCTACACCTTCCACTTT | CASSAAREYGYTFHF
TRBJ1-6 | NA | NA | TRBV9 | TGTGCCAGCAGCCCAAGGCCCGAGTATCATTCCGCCCTCCACTTT | CASSPRPEYHSALHF
TRBJ1-1 | NA | NA | TRBV19 | TGTGCCAGTAACCCGGGCCGCGACACTGAAGCTTTCTTT | CASNPGRDTEAFF
TRBJ1-2 | TRBD1 | many | TRBV29-1 | TGCAGCGTTGTGGGACAGGGGGCGAAGGGCTACACCTTC | CSVVGQGAKGYTF
TRBJ1-1 | NA | many | TRBV10-1 | TGCGCCAGCAGTGAGGTCGGCGACAGGTCCACAACAGGCACTGAAGCTTTCTTT | CASSEVGDRSTTGTEAFF
TRBJ2-7 | NA | NA | TRBV7-6 | TGTGCCAGCAGCTTATGCGTTGGGGGAAACACCATATATTTC | CASSLCVGGNTIYF
TRBJ2-5 | TRBD2 | NA | TRBV29-1 | TGCAGCGTGGGGACTAGCGGGGGGGTAGAGACCCAGTACTTC | CSVGTSGGVETQYF
TRBJ2-5 | NA | NA | TRBV2 | TGTGCCAGCAGTTACTGGCGGCGGGCGACCCAGTACTTC | CASSYWRRATQYF
TRBJ2-3 | TRBD1 | many | TRBV2 | TGTGCCAGCAGATTGGGACAGGGGGCAAAAGATACGCAGTATTTT | CASRLGQGAKDTQYF
TRBJ1-2 | NA | NA | TRBV7-2 | TGCGCCAGCAGCCTATTGAGTGGGCGCCTAAACAATGGCTACACCTTC | CASSLLSGRLNNGYTF
TRBJ2-3 | NA | many | TRBV9 | TGTGCCAGCAGCGCTTTTAGCACAGATACGCAGTATTTT | CASSAFSTDTQYF
TRBJ2-7 | NA | NA | TRBV11-2 | TGTGCCAGCAGCTTCCGTGCGCCTATGTCCTACGAGCAGTACTTC | CASSFRAPMSYEQYF
TRBJ2-5 | TRBD1 | NA | TRBV5-1 | TGCGCCAGCAGCTCGCAGGGGGCTGGTGGCCAAGAGACCCAGTACTTC | CASSSQGAGGQETQYF
TRBJ1-5 | NA | many | TRBV29-1 | TGCAGCGCTACTTTGGGGGTCAGCAATCAGCCCCAGCATTTT | CSATLGVSNQPQHF
TRBJ2-7 | NA | few | TRBV7-3 | TGTGCCAGCAGCTCTGGAGCCAGCTACGAGCAGTACTTC | CASSSGASYEQYF
TRBJ2-5 | NA | NA | TRBV5-4 | TGTGCCAGCAGGTTCCAGCGCAGGGAGACCCAGTACTTC | CASRFQRRETQYF
TRBJ1-1 | NA | many | TRBV29-1 | TGCAGCGTCGATCTAATGAACACTGAAGCTTTCTTT | CSVDLMNTEAFF
TRBJ2-7 | NA | NA | TRBV7-3 | TGTGCCATTTCCAGGGCTAGGGGGAAGTTCGTGCAGCCCTTC | CAISRARGKFVQPF
TRBJ2-5 | TRBD2 | once | TRBV5-1 | TGTGCCAGCAGCTTGGGGTTGGGGGGGATCCAAGAGACCCAGTACTTC | CASSLGLGGIQETQYF
TRBJ2-3 | TRBD1 | NA | TRBV4-3 | TGCGCCAGCAATGAATTTAGGACAGGGGCAGATACGCAGTATTTT | CASNEFRTGADTQYF
TRBJ1-1 | NA | NA | TRBV9 | TGTGCCAGCAGCGATGGGCACAGAAACACTGAAGCTTTCTTT | CASSDGHRNTEAFF
TRBJ1-5 | TRBD1 | many | TRBV30 | TGTGCCTGGAGTACCGGACAGGTTAATCAGCCCCAGCATTTT | CAWSTGQVNQPQHF
TRBJ2-5 | TRBD2 | NA | TRBV5-1 | TGCGCCAGCAGCTCAAGACTAGCGGGGCTAGAGACCCAGTACTTC | CASSSRLAGLETQYF
TRBJ1-1 | NA | NA | TRBV7-6 | TGTGCCAGCAGCTCCCAGACGGCGGGCACTGAAGCTTTCTTT | CASSSQTAGTEAFF
TRBJ2-2 | TRBD2 | many | TRBV20-1 | TGCAGTGCTAGTCTCCAGCGGGGGGGGATCGGGGAGCTGTTTTTT | CSASLQRGGIGELFF
TRBJ2-2 | NA | NA | TRBV7-2 | TGTGCCCGGGCCAGCAACACCGGGGAGCTGTTTTTT | CARASNTGELFF
TRBJ1-1 | NA | NA | TRBV7-9 | TGTGCCAGCAGCCTTACGGACAACTATGACTATACCTTTTTCTTT | CASSLTDNYDYTFFF
TRBJ2-3 | TRBD2 | many | TRBV20-1 | TGCAGTGCCAGTAGCGGGGGGGGGATGTATACGCAGTATTTT | CSASSGGGMYTQYF
TRBJ1-6 | TRBD1 | NA | TRBV19 | TGTGCCAGTAGTATTTCAGTCAGGGACAGGCCAACCCTCCACTTT | CASSISVRDRPTLHF
TRBJ1-2 | TRBD1 | many | TRBV5-6 | TGTGCCAGCAGCTTGCCGGGGACAGCAAACTATGGCTACACCTTC | CASSLPGTANYGYTF
TRBJ2-3 | TRBD1 | NA | TRBV7-2 | TGTGCCAGCAGCTCCGGACAGGGGGCAAGTTCACCCCTCTATTTT | CASSSGQGASSPLYF